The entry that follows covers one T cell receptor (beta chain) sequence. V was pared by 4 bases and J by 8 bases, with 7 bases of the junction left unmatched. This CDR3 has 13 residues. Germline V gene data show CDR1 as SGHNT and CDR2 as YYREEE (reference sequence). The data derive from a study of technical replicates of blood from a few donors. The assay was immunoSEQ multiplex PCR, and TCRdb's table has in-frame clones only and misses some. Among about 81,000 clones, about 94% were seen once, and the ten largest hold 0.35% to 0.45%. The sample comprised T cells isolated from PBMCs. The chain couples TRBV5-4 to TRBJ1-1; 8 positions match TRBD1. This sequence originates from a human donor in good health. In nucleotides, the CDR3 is TGTGCCAGCAGCCCACAGGGGGTGCGGGAAGCTTTCTTT. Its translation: CASSPQGVREAFF.